Below are 14 T cell receptor beta chains sequenced from a single sample in a study of shared clonotypes between healthy human individuals. Data came from immunoSEQ multiplex PCR; TCRdb stores just in-frame clones and leaves some out. The table shows approximately 2,200,000 clones, with about 92% occurring only once. The naive CD8 population came from CD45RO-negative cells selected for CCR7, without terminally differentiated effector memory CD45RA+ cells. Sequencing was done on a sample of naive CD8+ T cells from PBMCs. These receptors were collected from a man aged 18 to 30 in good health. Some clones in this sample may be carry-over from other donors' samples.

The chain is built from TRBV5-1 and TRBJ2-3; D could derive from TRBD1 or TRBD2 (5 bases each). V shed 5 bases and J shed 2 bases, with 18 bases lying between them. The CDR3 has 16 residues. Germline assignment: CDR1 SGHRS and CDR2 YFSETQ. CDR3 nucleotide sequence: TGCGCCAGCAGTCCTTCGAGGGGAGCCCCCACAGATACGCAGTATTTT. Translation gives CASSPSRGAPTDTQYF. Full variable domain (remainder filled in from reference TRBV5-1 and TRBJ2-3): KAGVTQTPRYLIKTRGQQVTLSCSPISGHRSVSWYQQTPGQGLQFLFEYFSETQRNKGNFPGRFSGRQFSNSRSEMNVSTLELGDSALYLCASSPSRGAPTDTQYFGPGTRLTVL.

The chain uses TRBV4-2 and TRBJ2-7; 7 nucleotides line up with TRBD2. The CDR3 length is 15 residues. From germline, CDR1 is LGHNA and CDR2 YNFKEQ. V was pared by 1 base and J by 4 bases, with 7 bases of the junction left unmatched. The CDR3 region has the DNA TGTGCCAGCAGCCAAGTCCTAGCGGCAAGGTACGAGCAGTACTTC. Translated: CASSQVLAARYEQYF.

The rearrangement joins TRBV5-1 to TRBJ2-2; D is possibly TRBD1 (6 bases). This CDR3 has 17 residues. V was pared by 3 bases and J by 3 bases, with 18 bases between. CDR1 is SGHRS and CDR2 is YFSETQ in the germline V gene. The CDR3 region has the DNA TGCGCCAGCAGCTCCTTAGGGGGAGATTTCGACACCGGGGAGCTGTTTTTT. The encoded protein is CASSSLGGDFDTGELFF. The whole variable domain, filled in from reference TRBV5-1 and TRBJ2-2, reads KAGVTQTPRYLIKTRGQQVTLSCSPISGHRSVSWYQQTPGQGLQFLFEYFSETQRNKGNFPGRFSGRQFSNSRSEMNVSTLELGDSALYLCASSSLGGDFDTGELFFGEGSRLTVL.

A single count supports this clone. Other DNA sequences in this specimen translate into the identical CDR3. The chain uses TRBV7-2 and TRBJ2-7, with 8 positions matching TRBD1. CDR3 length equals 14 residues. Germline loops: CDR1 SGHTA, CDR2 FQGNSA. V dropped 1 base and J dropped 3; count of bases not matched to a gene: 2. The CDR3: CASSLGTGSYEQYF. As DNA, the CDR3 is TGTGCCAGCAGCTTAGGGACAGGGAGCTACGAGCAGTACTTC.

The chain couples TRBV28 to TRBJ2-7; 10 bases are shared with TRBD1. This CDR3 is built from 14 residues. Germline V CDR1 and CDR2: MDHEN, SYDVKM. The J segment lost 5 bases and the V segment lost 5 bases, leaving 6 bases of the junction unmatched. The CDR3 DNA sequence: TGTGCCAGCAGTCCCGACAGGGGGCCCAACGAGCAGTACTTC. Translation gives CASSPDRGPNEQYF. The full variable domain, with the rest looked up from reference TRBV28 and TRBJ2-7, is DVKVTQSSRYLVKRTGEKVFLECVQDMDHENMFWYRQDPGLGLRLIYFSYDVKMKEKGDIPEGYSVSREKKERFSLILESASTNQTSMYLCASSPDRGPNEQYFGPGTRLTVT.

The chain joins TRBV27 to TRBJ1-2, with D perhaps matching TRBD1 (6 bases). This CDR3 comprises 13 residues. Germline V gene data show CDR1 as MNHEY and CDR2 as SMNVEV (reference sequence). The V end was cut by 4 bases, the J end by 3 bases, with 9 bases between. The CDR3 bases are TGTGCCAGCAGTTCCGGGACACACTATGGCTACACCTTC. This encodes CASSSGTHYGYTF.

Of note for this clone: This sample also contains other DNA sequences that code for the same CDR3. The chain has TRBV6-5 and TRBJ1-4, with D hard to call. The CDR3 loop spans 14 amino acids. Between the trimmed V and J ends, which lost 2 bases and 1 base, there was a span of 5 bases. The V gene's germline CDR1 is MNHEY and CDR2 SVGAGI. The CDR3 coding sequence is TGTGCCAGCAGTTACGGCGGAACTAATGAAAAACTGTTTTTT. This translates into CASSYGGTNEKLFF.

V usage is TRBV10-3 and J usage is TRBJ2-3; D possibly corresponds to TRBD2 (6 bases). Germline V gene data show CDR1 as ENHRY and CDR2 as SYGVKD. The length of the CDR3 is 16 residues. The V end was cut by 4 bases, the J end by 2 bases, with 16 bases between. CDR3: CAISVSSGTFTDTQYF. The CDR3, as DNA: TGTGCCATCAGTGTGAGTAGCGGCACCTTCACAGATACGCAGTATTTT.

The chain has TRBV19 and TRBJ2-3; TRBD2 agrees at 12 bases. Germline V gene sequence: CDR1 LNHDA, CDR2 SQIVND (reference sequence). With V trimmed by 3 bases and J by 4 bases, 5 bases remained unmatched. This CDR3 comprises 16 residues. The CDR3 protein is CASSIVGLAGPDTQYF. CDR3 sequence (DNA): TGTGCCAGTAGTATCGTGGGACTAGCGGGTCCAGATACGCAGTATTTT.

The rearrangement joins TRBV6-5 to TRBJ1-1, with D uncertain. CDR1 and CDR2 from the germline V gene are MNHEY and SVGAGI. The CDR3 is made up of 12 amino acids. V dropped 5 bases and J dropped 1 base, with 5 bases sitting between them. CDR3 nucleotide sequence: TGTGCCAGCAGTCAAAAGAACACTGAAGCTTTCTTT. This translates into CASSQKNTEAFF.

This clone was detected only a few times. The V call is TRBV5-6, the J call TRBJ1-1; D may be TRBD1 (5 bases). CDR1 is SGHDT, CDR2 YYEEEE, per germline. CDR3 length: 15 residues. Trimming removed 7 bases from V and 3 bases from J, with 19 bases in between. DNA for the CDR3: TGTGCCAGCGAACCAGGGCTGTCGCGGTACACTGAAGCTTTCTTT. It encodes CASEPGLSRYTEAFF.

The J gene is TRBJ1-3, the V gene TRBV19, with TRBD1 identical over 9 bases. The germline V gene has CDR1 LNHDA and CDR2 SQIVND (reference sequence). The CDR3 is 16 amino acids. J gave up 8 bases and V 3 bases, and 11 bases lay outside the gene matches. The CDR3 loop is CASSMRGQGSFDTIYF. The CDR3 DNA reads TGTGCCAGTAGTATGCGAGGACAGGGGTCGTTCGACACCATATATTTT.

V usage is TRBV7-2 and J usage is TRBJ1-2, with a weak D call TRBD1 (5 bases). Looked up from germline, CDR1 is SGHTA and CDR2 is FQGNSA. This CDR3 has 16 residues. Trimming left V 10 bases short and J 0 bases short, with 21 bases between. The CDR3 is CATLGRAGGANYGYTF. CDR3 sequence (DNA): TGTGCCACCCTGGGGCGCGCCGGGGGAGCTAACTATGGCTACACCTTC.

The V call is TRBV11-2, the J call TRBJ2-6, with 7 bases matching TRBD1. This CDR3 region has 18 residues. The junction had 11 bases not matched to a gene; V was cut back by 2 bases and J by 4 bases. Looked up from germline, CDR1 is SGHAT and CDR2 is FQNNGV. The chain's CDR3 is CASSLYVRTGAGANVLTF. The CDR3 nucleotides read TGTGCCAGCAGCTTATACGTAAGAACAGGGGCCGGGGCCAACGTCCTGACTTTC. Together with reference TRBV11-2 and TRBJ2-6, the CDR3 gives the full variable domain: EAGVAQSPRYKIIEKRQSVAFWCNPISGHATLYWYQQILGQGPKLLIQFQNNGVVDDSQLPKDRFSAERLKGVDSTLKIQPAKLEDSAVYLCASSLYVRTGAGANVLTFGAGSRLTVL.